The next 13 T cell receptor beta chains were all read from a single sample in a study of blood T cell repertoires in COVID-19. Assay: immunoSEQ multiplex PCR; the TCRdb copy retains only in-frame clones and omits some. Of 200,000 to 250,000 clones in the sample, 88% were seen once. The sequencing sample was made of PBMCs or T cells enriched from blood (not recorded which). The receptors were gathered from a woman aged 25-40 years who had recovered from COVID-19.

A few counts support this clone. As DNA, the CDR3 is TGTGCCAGCAGCGTATCCCCCGTCAAAGCAGGAAGTTATGGCTACACCTTC. Protein sequence: CASSVSPVKAGSYGYTF. V gene TRBV9 combines with J gene TRBJ1-2, with no clear D. Germline V gives CDR1 SGDLS, CDR2 YYNGEE. The CDR3 contains 17 residues. Trimming took 1 base from V and 5 from J, leaving 21 bases between them. The full variable domain, completed using reference TRBV9 and TRBJ1-2, is DSGVTQTPKHLITATGQRVTLRCSPRSGDLSVYWYQQSLDQGLQFLIQYYNGEERAKGNILERFSAQQFPDLHSELNLSSLELGDSALYFCASSVSPVKAGSYGYTFGSGTRLTVV.

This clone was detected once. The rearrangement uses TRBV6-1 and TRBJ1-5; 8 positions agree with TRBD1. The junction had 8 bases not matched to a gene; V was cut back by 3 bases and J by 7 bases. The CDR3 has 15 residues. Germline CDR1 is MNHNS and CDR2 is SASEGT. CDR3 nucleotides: TGTGCCAGCAGTGATTTGGCAGGGGGCGAGCAGCCCCAGCATTTT. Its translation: CASSDLAGGEQPQHF.

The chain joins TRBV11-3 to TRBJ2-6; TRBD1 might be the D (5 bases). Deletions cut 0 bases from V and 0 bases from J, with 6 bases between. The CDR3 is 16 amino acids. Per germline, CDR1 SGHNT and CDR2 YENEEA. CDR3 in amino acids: CASSLDRGSGANVLTF. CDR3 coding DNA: TGTGCCAGCAGCTTAGATAGGGGCTCTGGGGCCAACGTCCTGACTTTC.

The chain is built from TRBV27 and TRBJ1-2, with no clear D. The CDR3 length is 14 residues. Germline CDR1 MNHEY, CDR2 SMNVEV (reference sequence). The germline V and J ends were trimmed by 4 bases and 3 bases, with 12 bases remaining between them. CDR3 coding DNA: TGTGCCAGCAGTTCCTCGGAGTTCCACTATGGCTACACCTTC. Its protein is CASSSSEFHYGYTF.

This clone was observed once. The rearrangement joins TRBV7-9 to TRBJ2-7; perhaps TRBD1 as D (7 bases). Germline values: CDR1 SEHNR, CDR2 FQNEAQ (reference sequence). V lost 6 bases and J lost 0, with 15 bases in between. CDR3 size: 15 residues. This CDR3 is CASSGRGVGSYEQYF. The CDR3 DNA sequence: TGTGCCAGCAGTGGCAGGGGGGTTGGCTCCTACGAGCAGTACTTC.

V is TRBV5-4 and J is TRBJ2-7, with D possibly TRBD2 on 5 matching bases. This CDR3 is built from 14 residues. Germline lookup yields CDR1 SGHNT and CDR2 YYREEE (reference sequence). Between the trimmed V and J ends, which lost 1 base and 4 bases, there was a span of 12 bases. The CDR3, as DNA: TGTGCCAGCAGCTTGCGGGGTTCTGATTACGAGCAGTACTTC. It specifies CASSLRGSDYEQYF.

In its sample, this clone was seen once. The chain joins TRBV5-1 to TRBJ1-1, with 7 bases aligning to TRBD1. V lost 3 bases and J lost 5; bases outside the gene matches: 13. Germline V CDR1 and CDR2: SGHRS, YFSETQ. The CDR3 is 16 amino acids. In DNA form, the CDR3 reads TGCGCCAGCAGCTATGGGATACAGGGGCGGGAAACTGAAGCTTTCTTT. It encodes CASSYGIQGRETEAFF.

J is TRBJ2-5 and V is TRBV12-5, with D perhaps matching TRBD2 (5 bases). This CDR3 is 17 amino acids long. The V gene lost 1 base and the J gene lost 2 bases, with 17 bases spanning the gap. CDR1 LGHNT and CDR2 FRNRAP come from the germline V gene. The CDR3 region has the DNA TGTGCTAGTGGTTTGGAATCCCGGGGTCGGGCTCAAGAGACCCAGTACTTC. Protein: CASGLESRGRAQETQYF.

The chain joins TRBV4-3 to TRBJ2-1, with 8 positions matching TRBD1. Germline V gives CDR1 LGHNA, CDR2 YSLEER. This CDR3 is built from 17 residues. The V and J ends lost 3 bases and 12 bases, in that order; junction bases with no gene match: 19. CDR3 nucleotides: TGCGCCAGCAGCCAGTTTGCCGGGACAGGAGCCATCTATACGCAGTTCTTC. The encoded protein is CASSQFAGTGAIYTQFF.

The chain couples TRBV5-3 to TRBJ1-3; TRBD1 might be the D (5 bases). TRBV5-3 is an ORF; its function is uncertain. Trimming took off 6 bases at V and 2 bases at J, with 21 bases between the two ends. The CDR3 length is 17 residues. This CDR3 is CARIRKMTGGTGNTIYF. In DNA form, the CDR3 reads TGTGCCAGAATCCGTAAAATGACGGGGGGGACTGGAAACACCATATATTTT.

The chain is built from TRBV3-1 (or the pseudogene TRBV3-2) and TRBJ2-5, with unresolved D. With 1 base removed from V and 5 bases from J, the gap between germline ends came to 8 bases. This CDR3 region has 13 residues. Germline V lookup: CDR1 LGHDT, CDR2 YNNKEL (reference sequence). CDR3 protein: CASSQVVLETQYF. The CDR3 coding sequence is TGTGCCAGCAGCCAAGTTGTATTGGAGACCCAGTACTTC.

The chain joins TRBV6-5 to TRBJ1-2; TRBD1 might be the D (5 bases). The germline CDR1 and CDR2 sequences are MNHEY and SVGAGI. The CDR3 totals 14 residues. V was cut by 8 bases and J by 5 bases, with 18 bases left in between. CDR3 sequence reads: CASQTRGERYGYTF. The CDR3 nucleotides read TGTGCCAGCCAGACCCGGGGGGAGAGGTATGGCTACACCTTC.

The CDR3 nucleotides read TGTGCCAGTAGTGGAAACCGGGACAGGAAACGATACGAGCAGTACTTC. It specifies CASSGNRDRKRYEQYF. J is TRBJ2-7 and V is TRBV19; 8 bases map to TRBD1. The CDR3 runs 16 residues. The germline gives CDR1 LNHDA, CDR2 SQIVND (reference sequence). J lost 4 bases, V lost 5 bases, and 13 bases had no gene match.